The present TCR beta chain was sequenced within a study of blood T cell repertoires in COVID-19. Only in-frame clones appear in the TCRdb table, and some are missing; sequencing was by immunoSEQ multiplex PCR. The sample has about 300,000 clones; around 86% are singletons. Membership in each cohort depended on participant-reported clinical history. Germline values: CDR1 MDHEN, CDR2 SYDVKM. The CDR3 extends over 15 amino acids. V lost 5 bases and J lost 1, with 13 bases in between. The receptor's source is a woman aged 18-29 years who had recovered from COVID-19. The specimen was PBMCs or T cells enriched from blood (not recorded which). The chain carries TRBV28 and TRBJ2-3, with D maybe TRBD2 (7 bases). Here the CDR3 reads CASSVPGGGTDTQYF. In DNA, the CDR3 is TGTGCCAGCAGTGTCCCGGGGGGCGGCACAGATACGCAGTATTTT.